This TCR beta chain was observed in a study of T-cell reconstitution after alpha-beta-depleted transplantation in children. The ends were cut back, 2 bases at V and 3 bases at J, with 11 bases in the middle. This CDR3 region has 15 residues. CDR1 is SEHNR, CDR2 FQNEAQ, per germline (reference sequence). This clonotype was observed a few times. Unique molecular identifiers tagged the TCRbeta library. Each CDR3 protein gets one entry after TCRdb re-called the PCR reads with MiXCR. The table lists 600,000 to 700,000 distinct CDR3 sequences, approximately 15% of them singletons. The chain carries TRBV7-9 and TRBJ2-1; D gene uncertain. This clonotype was sampled from a human donor who donated a stem cell graft to a child with acute myeloid leukemia. The sequences come from PBMCs from the stem cell graft donor, collected from the stem cell graft. The CDR3 nucleotides are TGTGCCAGCAGCTTATCGGTCTCTATCTACAATGAGCAGTTCTTC. Translation: CASSLSVSIYNEQFF.